These 18 T cell receptor beta chains were sequenced from one sample in a study of cytomegalovirus exposure and HLA in healthy donors. A multiplex PCR was run with 60 Vbeta primers and 13 Jbeta primers. Clones were sequenced by immunoSEQ multiplex PCR, and TCRdb holds only the in-frame ones, with some missing. The data hold roughly 100,000 clones, with around 75% observed a single time. Sequenced material: PBMCs. The receptor set was obtained from a young man in good health and CMV-seronegative.

J is TRBJ1-2 and V is TRBV7-2, with D tentatively TRBD1 (5 bases). This CDR3 has 12 residues. V lost 8 bases, J lost 2 bases, and 9 bases lay in between. Germline lookup yields CDR1 SGHTA and CDR2 FQGNSA. DNA for the CDR3: TGTGCCAGCTCTGACAGAAACTATGGCTACACCTTC. Residues: CASSDRNYGYTF.

The rearrangement joins TRBV7-7 to TRBJ2-5; D is uncertain. V was clipped by 0 bases and J by 1 base, with 3 bases between them. CDR1 SSHAT and CDR2 FNYEAQ come from the germline V gene (reference sequence). The CDR3 is 13 amino acids. The CDR3 region has the DNA TGTGCCAGCAGCTTAGCCAGCCAAGAGACCCAGTACTTC. Translated: CASSLASQETQYF.

The chain combines TRBV6-4 with TRBJ1-5; D ambiguous. V shed 5 bases and J shed 5 bases, with 10 bases lying between them. Germline V gene data show CDR1 as MRHNA and CDR2 as SNTAGT. The CDR3 is 13 amino acids. The CDR3 nucleotides read TGTGCCAGCAGTCCTGAGGGAGATCAGCCCCAGCATTTT. This gives the protein CASSPEGDQPQHF.

This chain joins TRBV5-1 and TRBJ1-5; possibly TRBD1 for D (6 bases). Germline V CDR1 and CDR2: SGHRS, YFSETQ. The ends were cut back, 2 bases at V and 9 bases at J, with 12 bases in the middle. The CDR3 totals 13 residues. The CDR3 here is CASSLTGNPPQHF. Here the CDR3 DNA reads TGCGCCAGCAGCTTAACAGGGAACCCGCCCCAGCATTTT.

This clone was seen more than once but under ten times. The genes are TRBV4-3 and TRBJ2-7; 9 bases are shared with TRBD1. The germline gives CDR1 LGHNA, CDR2 YSLEER. This CDR3 is 16 amino acids long. J gave up 1 base and V 1 base, and 5 bases lay outside the gene matches. CDR3 in amino acids: CASSQVHGTGSYEQYF. The CDR3 region has the DNA TGCGCCAGCAGCCAAGTTCACGGGACAGGGTCCTACGAGCAGTACTTC.

This chain connects TRBV4-3 to TRBJ1-5; D not resolved. Per germline, CDR1 LGHNA and CDR2 YSLEER. V dropped 0 bases and J dropped 4 bases, with 10 bases sitting between them. CDR3 length: 15 residues. In DNA, the CDR3 is TGCGCCAGCAGCCAAGATCCCCAGGTTAATCAGCCCCAGCATTTT. This encodes CASSQDPQVNQPQHF.

The count of this clone is one. This chain uses TRBV15 with TRBJ2-5; maybe TRBD2 (5 bases). Trimming pared 2 bases from V and 2 bases from J, leaving 15 bases between. This CDR3 region has 16 residues. CDR1 and CDR2 from the germline V gene are LNHNV and YYDKDF (reference sequence). The CDR3 region is CATSRRLDSQQETQYF. The CDR3, as DNA: TGTGCCACCAGCAGAAGATTGGACTCCCAGCAAGAGACCCAGTACTTC.

V is TRBV6-1 and J is TRBJ1-5; D is uncertain. The CDR3 contains 11 residues. Germline lookup yields CDR1 MNHNS and CDR2 SASEGT. V was clipped by 5 bases and J by 4 bases, with 3 bases between them. CDR3 nucleotide sequence: TGTGCCAGCAGTACAAATCAGCCCCAGCATTTT. Its protein product is CASSTNQPQHF.

This chain connects TRBV5-1 to TRBJ2-7; TRBD2 is a possible D gene (6 bases). The V end was cut by 4 bases, the J end by 3 bases, with 14 bases between. Per germline, CDR1 SGHRS and CDR2 YFSETQ. CDR3 size: 14 residues. The CDR3 region is CASSLVGGSYEQYF. The CDR3 DNA reads as TGCGCCAGCAGCCTCGTCGGGGGTAGCTACGAGCAGTACTTC.

The V and J genes are TRBV5-1 and TRBJ1-1, with 8 positions matching TRBD1. This CDR3 spans 16 amino acids. Germline CDR1 and CDR2: SGHRS and YFSETQ. Losses at the gene ends were 0 bases for V and 1 base for J; bases not matched to a gene: 5. The CDR3 protein is CASSLEHQGANTEAFF. DNA of the CDR3: TGCGCCAGCAGCTTGGAACACCAGGGGGCGAACACTGAAGCTTTCTTT.

The chain couples TRBV9 to TRBJ2-3, with TRBD1 matching 8 bases. The trim removed 0 bases at V and 2 bases at J, leaving 2 bases unmatched. This CDR3 has 15 amino acids. Germline assignment: CDR1 SGDLS and CDR2 YYNGEE. Here the CDR3 reads CASSVGTGITDTQYF. CDR3 DNA: TGTGCCAGCAGCGTAGGGACAGGGATCACAGATACGCAGTATTTT.

CDR3 DNA sequence: TGTGCCAGCAGCTTAGCCAGGACAAGCGAAAAACTGTTTTTT. It encodes CASSLARTSEKLFF. J is TRBJ1-4 and V is TRBV7-6; D might be TRBD1 (5 bases). The germline V gene encodes CDR1 SGHVS and CDR2 FNYEAQ. V lost 0 bases, J lost 8 bases, and 10 bases lay in between. The CDR3 is 14 residues long.

The chain employs TRBV5-1 and TRBJ1-1; D might be TRBD1 (5 bases). This CDR3 is 14 amino acids long. CDR1 and CDR2 from the germline V gene are SGHRS and YFSETQ. V was shortened by 0 bases and J by 4 bases, with 10 bases between the two germline ends. Written as DNA, the CDR3 is TGCGCCAGCAGCTTGGAGGGGAGGTCCACTGAAGCTTTCTTT. Protein product: CASSLEGRSTEAFF.

This rearrangement joins TRBV25-1 to TRBJ1-3, with D possibly TRBD1 on 6 matching bases. V lost 3 bases to trimming and J lost 4 bases, with 13 bases between them. Germline lookup yields CDR1 MGHDK and CDR2 SYGVNS. The CDR3 is 15 amino acids. The CDR3 nucleotides are TGTGCCAGCAGTGACTCCTCAGGGACAGGAAACACCATATATTTT. This translates into CASSDSSGTGNTIYF.

As DNA, the CDR3 is TGCGCCAGCAGCAGCAGCACAGATACGCAGTATTTT. This translates into CASSSSTDTQYF. The chain links TRBV5-1 to TRBJ2-3, with D unclear. Trimming took off 4 bases at V and 0 bases at J, with 3 bases between the two ends. Germline V gene data show CDR1 as SGHRS and CDR2 as YFSETQ. This CDR3 is 12 amino acids long.

The rearrangement uses TRBV5-5 and TRBJ2-1; D possibly corresponds to TRBD2 (7 bases). V was trimmed by 0 bases and J by 12 bases, leaving 16 bases between them. This CDR3 has 14 amino acids. From germline, CDR1 is SGHKS and CDR2 YYEKEE (reference sequence). The CDR3 sequence is CASSLAGGGEPQFF. CDR3 DNA: TGTGCCAGCAGCTTGGCTGGAGGGGGGGAACCGCAGTTCTTC.

The chain carries TRBV19 and TRBJ1-5; weak D call: TRBD1 (5 bases). From germline, CDR1 is LNHDA and CDR2 SQIVND (reference sequence). The CDR3 is 16 amino acids. Trimming stripped 9 bases from V and 0 bases from J, with 18 bases between. CDR3 region: CASASGGLNSNQPQHF. The CDR3 region has the DNA TGTGCCAGCGCCTCCGGGGGGTTAAATAGCAATCAGCCCCAGCATTTT.

This clone came up once. The chain uses TRBV19 and TRBJ1-1; tentatively, D is TRBD1 (6 bases). The germline V and J ends were trimmed by 2 bases and 7 bases, with 11 bases remaining between them. Germline-derived CDR1 and CDR2 are LNHDA and SQIVND (reference sequence). The CDR3 runs 13 residues. CDR3 in amino acids: CASSITGKGEAFF. The CDR3 DNA is TGTGCCAGTAGTATAACAGGGAAGGGTGAAGCTTTCTTT. The full variable domain, in which reference TRBV19 and TRBJ1-1 provide the parts outside the CDR3, is DGGITQSPKYLFRKEGQNVTLSCEQNLNHDAMYWYRQDPGQGLRLIYYSQIVNDFQKGDIAEGYSVSREKKESFPLTVTSAQKNPTAFYLCASSITGKGEAFFGQGTRLTVV.